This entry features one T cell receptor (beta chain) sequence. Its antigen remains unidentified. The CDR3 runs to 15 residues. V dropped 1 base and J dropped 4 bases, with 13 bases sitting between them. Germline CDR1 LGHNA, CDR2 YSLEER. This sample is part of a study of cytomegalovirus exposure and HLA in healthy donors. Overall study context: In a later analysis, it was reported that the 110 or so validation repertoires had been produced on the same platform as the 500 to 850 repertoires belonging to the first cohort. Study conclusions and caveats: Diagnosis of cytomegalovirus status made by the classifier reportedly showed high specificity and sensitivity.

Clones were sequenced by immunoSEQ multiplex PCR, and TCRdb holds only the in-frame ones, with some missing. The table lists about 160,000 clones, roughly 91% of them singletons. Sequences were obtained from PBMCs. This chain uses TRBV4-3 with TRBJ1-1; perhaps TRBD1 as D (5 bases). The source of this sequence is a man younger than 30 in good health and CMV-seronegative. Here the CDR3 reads CASSQGRGWGTEAFF. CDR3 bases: TGCGCCAGCAGCCAAGGGAGGGGATGGGGCACTGAAGCTTTCTTT.